Listed below are T cell receptor beta chains from one sample, sequenced in a study of CDR3 diversity in severe acne. TCRdb fed the PCR reads into MiXCR, producing one record per CDR3 protein. The sample records more than 85,000 distinct CDR3 sequences, 51% being singletons. Sequencing input: blood. All receptors derive from a male donor with acne. CDR3s leave out the opening cysteine and the closing phenylalanine or tryptophan. The order of the fields is V gene, clone size, J gene, CDR3 protein. The size of a clone is reported for some rows only, either as once, few or many, or as a class for expanded clones.

V gene: TRBV13; clone size: once; J gene: TRBJ2-5; CDR3 protein: ASSLEGRRQETQY
V gene: TRBV7-6; clone size: .; J gene: TRBJ2-2; CDR3 protein: ASSSQTSGDTNTGELF
V gene: TRBV29-1; clone size: .; J gene: TRBJ2-2; CDR3 protein: SVWAGELF
V gene: TRBV6-6; clone size: few; J gene: TRBJ1-4; CDR3 protein: ASSASEKLF
V gene: TRBV2; clone size: .; J gene: TRBJ2-7; CDR3 protein: ANRGGTSGRYEQY
V gene: TRBV7-6; clone size: .; J gene: TRBJ2-1; CDR3 protein: ASSTGLAGVVEQF
V gene: TRBV10-3; clone size: .; J gene: TRBJ2-7; CDR3 protein: AISHAGTGANEQY
V gene: TRBV5-4; clone size: .; J gene: TRBJ1-2; CDR3 protein: ASSPSGLLVNYGYT
V gene: TRBV24-1; clone size: .; J gene: TRBJ2-6; CDR3 protein: ATSDQGVGANVLT
V gene: TRBV9; clone size: .; J gene: TRBJ1-4; CDR3 protein: ASSVDGDPGEKLF
V gene: TRBV5-1; clone size: many; J gene: TRBJ1-6; CDR3 protein: ASGRVDNSPLH
V gene: TRBV7-8; clone size: many; J gene: TRBJ2-2; CDR3 protein: ASSLRLAGGRTGELF
V gene: TRBV19; clone size: .; J gene: TRBJ1-1; CDR3 protein: ASSKYGTEAF
V gene: TRBV28; clone size: .; J gene: TRBJ1-5; CDR3 protein: ASTRTDSNQPQH
V gene: TRBV12-3/TRBV12-4; clone size: .; J gene: TRBJ1-1; CDR3 protein: ASNWDGNTEAF
V gene: TRBV7-9; clone size: many; J gene: TRBJ2-1; CDR3 protein: ASSLKAEQF
V gene: TRBV20-1; clone size: .; J gene: TRBJ2-1; CDR3 protein: RVGGDTQF
V gene: TRBV10-3; clone size: many; J gene: TRBJ2-5; CDR3 protein: AISESRTGGAETQY
V gene: TRBV25-1; clone size: .; J gene: TRBJ1-2; CDR3 protein: ASSYSDRGDGYT
V gene: TRBV29-1; clone size: .; J gene: TRBJ2-5; CDR3 protein: SVRSGTSGRDAQY
V gene: TRBV7-6; clone size: medium-sized; J gene: TRBJ2-7; CDR3 protein: ASSPWQGKTYEQY
V gene: TRBV20-1; clone size: .; J gene: TRBJ2-7; CDR3 protein: SASLRERVNEQY
V gene: TRBV10-2; clone size: .; J gene: TRBJ2-1; CDR3 protein: ASIEGLAGGYNEQF
V gene: TRBV7-9; clone size: many; J gene: TRBJ1-1; CDR3 protein: ASRRPDRGPEAF
V gene: TRBV11-1; clone size: .; J gene: TRBJ2-7; CDR3 protein: ATNRGTGGLYEQY
V gene: TRBV20-1; clone size: .; J gene: TRBJ1-1; CDR3 protein: SVTKNTEAF
V gene: TRBV10-3; clone size: few; J gene: TRBJ2-2; CDR3 protein: AISRVDRGDTGELF
V gene: TRBV7-3; clone size: .; J gene: TRBJ2-2; CDR3 protein: ASSLIGAGELF
V gene: TRBV9; clone size: .; J gene: TRBJ1-6; CDR3 protein: ASSPNREGSPLH
V gene: TRBV20-1; clone size: .; J gene: TRBJ1-3; CDR3 protein: SANDRFSGNTIY
V gene: TRBV12-3/TRBV12-4; clone size: many; J gene: TRBJ2-7; CDR3 protein: ASSLEAAGDYEQY
V gene: TRBV9; clone size: .; J gene: TRBJ2-2; CDR3 protein: ASKQENTGELF
V gene: TRBV25-1; clone size: few; J gene: TRBJ2-1; CDR3 protein: ATSTVSGRTDEQF
V gene: TRBV29-1; clone size: many; J gene: TRBJ1-2; CDR3 protein: SAGDRMGGYT
V gene: TRBV29-1; clone size: .; J gene: TRBJ1-2; CDR3 protein: SVEQGWGDYGYT
V gene: TRBV29-1; clone size: .; J gene: TRBJ2-7; CDR3 protein: SAVLAGGLYEQY
V gene: TRBV30; clone size: .; J gene: TRBJ2-7; CDR3 protein: AWSEQFAEQY
V gene: TRBV20-1; clone size: .; J gene: TRBJ2-7; CDR3 protein: SAHAPANNEQC
V gene: TRBV20-1; clone size: .; J gene: TRBJ2-2; CDR3 protein: SATGGSGELF
V gene: TRBV3-2; clone size: many; J gene: TRBJ2-1; CDR3 protein: ASSQVRGSYNEQF
V gene: TRBV10-3; clone size: .; J gene: TRBJ1-1; CDR3 protein: ATGSGKPSEAF
V gene: TRBV19; clone size: .; J gene: TRBJ2-1; CDR3 protein: ASNSGSSEQF
V gene: TRBV20-1; clone size: few; J gene: TRBJ2-7; CDR3 protein: SARPSGRYEQY
V gene: TRBV29-1; clone size: .; J gene: TRBJ1-1; CDR3 protein: SVRAGTEAF
V gene: TRBV11-3; clone size: .; J gene: TRBJ2-2; CDR3 protein: ASSLEERTSLPGELF
V gene: TRBV29-1; clone size: .; J gene: TRBJ2-7; CDR3 protein: SVRDYACEQY
V gene: TRBV15; clone size: many; J gene: TRBJ2-7; CDR3 protein: ATSNSGEQY
V gene: TRBV25-1; clone size: few; J gene: TRBJ1-3; CDR3 protein: ASSDTPSRESSGNTIY
V gene: TRBV25-1; clone size: few; J gene: TRBJ2-5; CDR3 protein: ASSVTGQETQY
V gene: TRBV20-1; clone size: .; J gene: TRBJ2-7; CDR3 protein: SAPRQTRYEQY
V gene: TRBV7-2; clone size: .; J gene: TRBJ2-3; CDR3 protein: ASSTWDTASTDTQY
V gene: TRBV4-2; clone size: .; J gene: TRBJ1-1; CDR3 protein: ASSPQGGGEAF
V gene: TRBV15; clone size: few; J gene: TRBJ1-5; CDR3 protein: ATSRDGGSGQPQH